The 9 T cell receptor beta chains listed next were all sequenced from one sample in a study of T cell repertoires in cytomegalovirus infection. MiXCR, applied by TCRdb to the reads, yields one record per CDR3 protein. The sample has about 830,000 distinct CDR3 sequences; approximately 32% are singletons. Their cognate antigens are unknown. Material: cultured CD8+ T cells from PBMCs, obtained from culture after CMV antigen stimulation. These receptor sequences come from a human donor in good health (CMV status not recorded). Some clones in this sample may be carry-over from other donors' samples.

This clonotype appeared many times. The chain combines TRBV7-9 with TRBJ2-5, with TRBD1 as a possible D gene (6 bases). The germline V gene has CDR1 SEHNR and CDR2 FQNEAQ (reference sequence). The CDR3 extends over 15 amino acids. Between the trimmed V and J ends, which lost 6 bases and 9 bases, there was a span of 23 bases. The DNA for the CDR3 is TGTGCCAGCAGGTCTGGGACACGATCCAGAGAAGCCCAGTACTTC. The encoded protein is CASRSGTRSREAQYF.

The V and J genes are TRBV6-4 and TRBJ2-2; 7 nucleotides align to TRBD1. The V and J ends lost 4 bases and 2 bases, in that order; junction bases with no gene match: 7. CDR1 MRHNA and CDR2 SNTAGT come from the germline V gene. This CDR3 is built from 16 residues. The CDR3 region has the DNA TGTGCCAGCAGTGTTTCGGACAGGTACAACACCGGGGAGCTGTTTTTT. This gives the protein CASSVSDRYNTGELFF.

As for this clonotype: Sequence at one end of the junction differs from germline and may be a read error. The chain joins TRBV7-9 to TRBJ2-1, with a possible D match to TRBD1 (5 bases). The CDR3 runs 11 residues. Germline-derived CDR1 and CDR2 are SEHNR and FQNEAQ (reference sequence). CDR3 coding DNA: TGTGCCAGCAGCTTAGGCTTCTCCAGGGTCTTC. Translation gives CASSLGFSRVF.

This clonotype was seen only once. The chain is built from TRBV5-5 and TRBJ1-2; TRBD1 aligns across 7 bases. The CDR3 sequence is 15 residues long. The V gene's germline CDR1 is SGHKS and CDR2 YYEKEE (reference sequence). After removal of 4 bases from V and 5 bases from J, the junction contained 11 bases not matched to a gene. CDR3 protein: CASSHRQGSWYGYTF. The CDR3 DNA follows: TGTGCCAGCAGCCACAGACAGGGCTCATGGTATGGCTACACCTTC.

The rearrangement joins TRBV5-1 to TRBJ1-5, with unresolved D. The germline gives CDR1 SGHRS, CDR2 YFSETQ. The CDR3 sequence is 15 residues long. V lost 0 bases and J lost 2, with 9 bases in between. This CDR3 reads CASSLGDTRNQPQHF. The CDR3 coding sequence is TGCGCCAGCAGCTTGGGCGACACTCGCAATCAGCCCCAGCATTTT.

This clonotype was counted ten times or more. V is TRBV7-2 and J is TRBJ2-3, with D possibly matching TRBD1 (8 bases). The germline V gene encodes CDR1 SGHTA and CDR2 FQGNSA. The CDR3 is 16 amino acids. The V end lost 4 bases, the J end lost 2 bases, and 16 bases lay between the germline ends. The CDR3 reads CASSWNRGGFTDTQYF. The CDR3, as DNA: TGTGCCAGCAGCTGGAACAGGGGGGGCTTCACAGATACGCAGTATTTT.

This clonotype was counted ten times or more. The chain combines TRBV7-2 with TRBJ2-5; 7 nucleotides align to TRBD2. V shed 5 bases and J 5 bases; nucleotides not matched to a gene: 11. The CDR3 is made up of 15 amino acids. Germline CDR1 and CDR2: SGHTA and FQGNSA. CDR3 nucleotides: TGTGCCAGCAGCCTAAAGCCGTGGGGGGGTGAGACCCAGTACTTC. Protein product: CASSLKPWGGETQYF.

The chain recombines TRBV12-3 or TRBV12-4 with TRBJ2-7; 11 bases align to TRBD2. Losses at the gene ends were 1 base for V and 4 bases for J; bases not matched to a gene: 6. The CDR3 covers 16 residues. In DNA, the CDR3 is TGTGCCAGCAGTTTAGAGGGTAGCGGGGGGGGTTACGAGCAGTACTTC. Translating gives CASSLEGSGGGYEQYF.

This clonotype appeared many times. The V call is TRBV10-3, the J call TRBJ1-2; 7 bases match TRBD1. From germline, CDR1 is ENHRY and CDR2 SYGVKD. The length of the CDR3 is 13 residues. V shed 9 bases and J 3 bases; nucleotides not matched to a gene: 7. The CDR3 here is CAIQTGMDYGYTF. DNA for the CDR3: TGTGCCATACAGACAGGGATGGACTATGGCTACACCTTC.